This TCR beta chain was sequenced for a study of blood T cell repertoires in COVID-19. Germline V gene data show CDR1 as MNHEY and CDR2 as SMNVEV (reference sequence). This CDR3 is built from 14 residues. Trimming took off 5 bases at V and 2 bases at J, with 10 bases between the two ends. In this sample, this clone turned up a few times. TCRdb keeps only in-frame clones here, not all; method: immunoSEQ multiplex PCR. The table lists 90,000 to 100,000 clones, over 75% of them singletons. The chain combines TRBV27 with TRBJ1-5; D uncertain. The clonotype was recovered from an elderly woman with acute or convalescent COVID-19. Source material: peripheral blood. The CDR3 DNA reads as TGTGCCAGCAGTCGATTCGAGGGCAATCAGCCCCAGCATTTT. This sequence encodes CASSRFEGNQPQHF.